Listed below are T cell receptor beta chains from one sample, sequenced in a study of T cells in Graves' hyperthyroidism and ophthalmopathy. TCRdb independently ran MiXCR on the multiplex PCR reads; one entry per CDR3 protein. Of 700,000 or so distinct CDR3 sequences in the sample, roughly 15% are singletons; the top ten hold roughly 8%. Material for sequencing was blood. All receptors come from a man between 18 and 35 years old with Graves' hyperthyroidism. Each CDR3 is given with its conserved first and last residue. The order of the fields is J gene, clone size, D gene, V gene, CDR3 DNA, CDR3 protein. D genes are given only for firm matches. Clone size is given for some rows only: seen once, a few or many times, or a class if the clone is expanded.

TRBJ2-7	few	-	TRBV12-3/TRBV12-4	TGTGCCAGCAGTCCGAACCGCTTCGGGGAGCAGTACTTC	CASSPNRFGEQYF
TRBJ2-1	many	-	TRBV28	TGTGCCAGCAGTCCTCCCCGCAATGAGCAGTTCTTC	CASSPPRNEQFF
TRBJ2-3	many	TRBD2	TRBV12-3/TRBV12-4	TGTGCCAGCAGTTTAACTGCGGGGGTCACAGATACGCAGTATTTT	CASSLTAGVTDTQYF
TRBJ2-1	many	-	TRBV7-2	TGTGCCAGCAGCAGCCGGGACGGGTGGCTCTTC	CASSSRDGWLF
TRBJ2-2	few	-	TRBV30	TGTGCCTGGAGGGAGGGGGGCTCCGGGGAGCTGTTTTTT	CAWREGGSGELFF
TRBJ2-3	many	-	TRBV2	TGTGCCAGCAGCCTATCAGGGTTGAGCACAGATACGCAGTATTTT	CASSLSGLSTDTQYF
TRBJ2-1	-	-	TRBV6-1	TGTGCCAGCATTGACGGGGGCAATGAGCAGTTCTTC	CASIDGGNEQFF
TRBJ2-4	few	TRBD1	TRBV18	TGTGCCAGCTCACGAGGACAGGCTATAGCCAAAAACATTCAGTACTTC	CASSRGQAIAKNIQYF
TRBJ2-1	few	-	TRBV20-1	TGCAGTGCTAGAGGGGGGGCGGGCCCCTTTTACAATGAGCAGTTCTTC	CSARGGAGPFYNEQFF
TRBJ1-5	many	-	TRBV10-3	TGTGCCATCAGTGAGCCTCTGGGAGCCCAGCATTTT	CAISEPLGAQHF
TRBJ2-7	few	-	TRBV6-1	TGTGCCAGCAGTGAAGTTGGCAACTACGAGCAGTACTTC	CASSEVGNYEQYF
TRBJ2-7	many	TRBD2	TRBV20-1	TGCAGTGCTAGAGATTGGCTAGCGGGAGACGATTCCTACGAGCAGTACTTC	CSARDWLAGDDSYEQYF
TRBJ2-2	few	-	TRBV10-3	TGTGCCATCAGTGAGGGGCTGACCGGGGAGCTGTTTTTT	CAISEGLTGELFF
TRBJ2-4	-	TRBD2	TRBV6-1	TGTGCCGCACCGAGCGGGAGTTGGTCGTTACCCCTAGCCAAAAACATTCAGTACTTC	CAAPSGSWSLPLAKNIQYF
TRBJ2-1	many	TRBD2	TRBV27	TGTGCCAGCAGTTTAACCCGGACTAGTGTGGTCTTCTACAATGAGCAGTTCTTC	CASSLTRTSVVFYNEQFF
TRBJ2-1	-	TRBD2	TRBV3-1	TGTGCCAGCAGCCAAGATGCGTGGACTAGCGGGCCTTCCTACAATGAGCAGTTCTTC	CASSQDAWTSGPSYNEQFF
TRBJ2-1	-	-	TRBV3-1	TGTGCCAGCCAGCAGGACGATGAGCAGTTCTTC	CASQQDDEQFF
TRBJ2-3	-	TRBD1	TRBV5-1	TGCGCCAGCAGCTACCGGGGACAGGGGCCCCAGCGCGTCTCAGATACGCAGTATTTT	CASSYRGQGPQRVSDTQYF
TRBJ2-7	few	-	TRBV19	TGTGCCAGTAGTCCCAGTCCGGACAGCTCCTACGAGCAGTACTTC	CASSPSPDSSYEQYF
TRBJ2-1	many	TRBD2	TRBV18	TGTGCCAGCTCCGGGACTAGCGGGGACAATGAGCAGTTCTTC	CASSGTSGDNEQFF
TRBJ1-5	many	-	TRBV28	TGTGCCCTCGAGGGGGATTCCGGCCAGCCCCAGCATTTT	CALEGDSGQPQHF
TRBJ1-2	-	-	TRBV12-3/TRBV12-4	TGTGCCAGCAGCCGAACAGGAGACTGGGGCTACACCTTC	CASSRTGDWGYTF
TRBJ2-2	few	TRBD1	TRBV19	TGTGCCAGTTCTACAGGGGTGGGCACCGGGGAGCTGTTTTTT	CASSTGVGTGELFF
TRBJ2-2	-	TRBD2	TRBV6-1	TGTGCCAGCAGTTCCGGACTAGGCGGGACCGGGGAGCTGTTTTTT	CASSSGLGGTGELFF
TRBJ2-1	few	TRBD1	TRBV20-1	TGCAGTGCAGAACCAGGGGGAGCGTTGTCCTACAATGAGCAGTTCTTC	CSAEPGGALSYNEQFF
TRBJ2-7	-	-	TRBV11-2	TGTGCCAGCAGCTTAGGGAGGACTGGATACGAGCAGTACTTC	CASSLGRTGYEQYF
TRBJ2-5	-	-	TRBV7-9	TGTGCCAGCAGCTCAGGGATGGAAGAGACCCAGTACTTC	CASSSGMEETQYF
TRBJ2-5	-	TRBD1	TRBV19	TGTGCCAGTAGTATTACGGGCAGGGGGCAAGAGACCCAGTACTTC	CASSITGRGQETQYF
TRBJ2-3	-	TRBD2	TRBV6-1	TGTGCCAGCAGTCGCACCGGACTAGCGGGAGCGGGAGATACGCAGTATTTT	CASSRTGLAGAGDTQYF
TRBJ2-7	many	-	TRBV10-3	TGTGCCATCAGTGAGTTAGAATTAAGTCGCGAGCAGTACTTC	CAISELELSREQYF
TRBJ2-7	-	TRBD2	TRBV7-2	TGTGCCAGCAGCTTAGAACTAGCGCTCTCCTACGAGCAGTACTTC	CASSLELALSYEQYF
TRBJ2-7	once	TRBD1	TRBV15	TGTGCCACCAGCAGTGGACAGGGGGGAAACGAGCAGTACTTC	CATSSGQGGNEQYF
TRBJ1-1	few	-	TRBV6-1	TGTGCCAGCAGTGCTCACATGGACCGCATGAACACTGAAGCTTTCTTT	CASSAHMDRMNTEAFF
TRBJ2-5	-	TRBD1	TRBV15	TGTGCCACCAGCCACAGGGGGCCCCAAGAGACCCAGTACTTC	CATSHRGPQETQYF
TRBJ2-1	many	-	TRBV20-1	TGCAGTGCTAGGACAACTAGCCATGAGCAGTTCTTC	CSARTTSHEQFF
TRBJ2-3	-	TRBD2	TRBV6-1	TGTGCCAGCCCGATAGCGGGTGGTGCAGATACGCAGTATTTT	CASPIAGGADTQYF
TRBJ2-1	many	TRBD2	TRBV7-3	TGTGCCAGCAGCTTCAGTAGCGGGAGCGTTGAGCAGTTCTTC	CASSFSSGSVEQFF
TRBJ2-7	few	TRBD2	TRBV30	TGTGCCTGGAGCGCCCCAGCGGGAGTAGTCTACGAGCAGTACTTC	CAWSAPAGVVYEQYF
TRBJ2-3	-	TRBD2	TRBV9	TGTGCCAGCAGCGTAGACGGAAGGAGCGGGAGTCCCGATACGCAGTATTTT	CASSVDGRSGSPDTQYF
TRBJ2-1	many	-	TRBV27	TGTGCCAGCAGTTTAGGCAGGGGATACAATGAGCAGTTCTTC	CASSLGRGYNEQFF
TRBJ2-5	-	-	TRBV7-2	TGTGCCACCAGTGGCCTGAGGGAGACCCAGTACTTC	CATSGLRETQYF
TRBJ1-1	-	TRBD1	TRBV29-1	TGCAGCGTTGACCATTCCCAGGGGGCGGGGGCTTTCTTT	CSVDHSQGAGAFF
TRBJ2-1	many	TRBD2	TRBV2	TGTGCCAGCAGGGAAAGACCGGGACTAGCGGGAGAGGGGGTTACAACTGAGCAGTTCTTC	CASRERPGLAGEGVTTEQFF
TRBJ2-3	many	TRBD1	TRBV28	TGTGCCAGTACCTCCCCCGGACAGGGGGCTAGGGGTACGCAGTATTTT	CASTSPGQGARGTQYF
TRBJ2-1	many	TRBD1	TRBV29-1	TGCAGCGTGACGGACAGGGCGGTCTACAATGAGCAGTTCTTC	CSVTDRAVYNEQFF
TRBJ1-5	many	-	TRBV12-3/TRBV12-4	TGTGCCAGCAGGAGGGGGGGTCAGCCCCAGCATTTT	CASRRGGQPQHF
TRBJ2-7	few	-	TRBV11-3	TGTGCCAGCAGCTTGGACGGACAGTCTAGGTACGCCTACGAGCAGTACTTC	CASSLDGQSRYAYEQYF
TRBJ2-5	few	-	TRBV5-1	TGCGCCAGCAGCTTGGGTCCGACAGGCTCGGGAGAGACCCAGTACTTC	CASSLGPTGSGETQYF
TRBJ2-1	many	TRBD1	TRBV20-1	TGCAGTGCGACCGACAGGGCTGAGCAGTTCTTC	CSATDRAEQFF